Sequencing of this T cell receptor (beta chain) was carried out in a study of early T cells in non-severe SARS-CoV-2 infection. Study details: Alpha and beta chains were unpaired, from unsorted whole-blood bulk RNA.

With respect to this clonotype: Its antigen remains unidentified.

Overall study results and limits: Anti-spike CD8 specificities were favored by VDJdb matching, whose results missed private and CD4 specificities.

The CDR3 is made up of 15 amino acids. V lost 4 bases and J 0 bases, leaving 10 bases between the germline ends. Germline CDR1 is LGHDT and CDR2 is YNNKEL (reference sequence). Tagging with unique molecular identifiers was applied to individual cDNA molecules. TCRdb recomputed calls from the 5' RACE reads with MiXCR, one row per CDR3 protein. The repertoire holds approximately 98,000 distinct CDR3 sequences, with over 10% as singletons. V usage is TRBV3-1 and J usage is TRBJ1-3; unclear D gene. The sequence derives from an adult who was a healthcare worker with PCR-confirmed SARS-CoV-2 infection or an uninfected control (not recorded which). Sequencing was carried out using whole blood. CDR3: CASSPRFVSGNTIYF. CDR3 nucleotides: TGTGCCAGCAGCCCCCGGTTTGTCTCTGGAAACACCATATATTTT.